Only one count was recorded for the clone carrying this T cell receptor beta chain. Libraries were prepared by immunoSEQ multiplex PCR; TCRdb keeps only in-frame clonotypes and omits some of them. The sample carries some 130,000 clones, over 85% recorded once. This specimen belongs to a study of T cell responses to AZD1222 COVID-19 vaccine. Germline V lookup: CDR1 MGHRA, CDR2 YSYEKL. There are 17 residues in the CDR3. The V and J ends lost 4 bases and 4 bases respectively, with 20 bases between them. This rearrangement joins TRBV4-1 to TRBJ1-3, with D unresolved. The TCR sequence derives from an adult who received the AZD1222 COVID-19 vaccine. Material: peripheral blood, obtained 28 days after the second AZD1222 dose. The CDR3, as DNA: TGCGCCAGCAGCCCTTTTCTAGTCCCCAGGCGAGGAAACACCATATATTTT. This codes for CASSPFLVPRRGNTIYF.